This T cell receptor (beta chain) is from a study of patients and donors after allogeneic stem cell transplantation. TCRdb used MiXCR to reprocess the RT-PCR reads, holding one entry per CDR3 protein. Here the sample spans roughly 940,000 distinct CDR3 sequences, under 20% being singletons. The CDR3 has 17 residues. Germline V lookup: CDR1 LNHNV, CDR2 YYDKDF (reference sequence). With 0 bases removed from V and 0 bases from J, the gap between germline ends came to 12 bases. This clonotype was found a few times. This receptor was obtained from a human donor who was either an allogeneic HSCT recipient or a stem cell or donor lymphocyte infusion donor (not recorded which). It is not recorded whose cells these are; they may come from a transplant donor. The V and J genes are TRBV15 and TRBJ1-5, with a tentative D call TRBD1 (6 bases). Sequenced material: blood, either unsorted or a sorted T cell fraction (not recorded which). The CDR3 DNA is TGTGCCACCAGCAGAGACCGGGGGGGCAATAGCAATCAGCCCCAGCATTTT. Protein sequence: CATSRDRGGNSNQPQHF.